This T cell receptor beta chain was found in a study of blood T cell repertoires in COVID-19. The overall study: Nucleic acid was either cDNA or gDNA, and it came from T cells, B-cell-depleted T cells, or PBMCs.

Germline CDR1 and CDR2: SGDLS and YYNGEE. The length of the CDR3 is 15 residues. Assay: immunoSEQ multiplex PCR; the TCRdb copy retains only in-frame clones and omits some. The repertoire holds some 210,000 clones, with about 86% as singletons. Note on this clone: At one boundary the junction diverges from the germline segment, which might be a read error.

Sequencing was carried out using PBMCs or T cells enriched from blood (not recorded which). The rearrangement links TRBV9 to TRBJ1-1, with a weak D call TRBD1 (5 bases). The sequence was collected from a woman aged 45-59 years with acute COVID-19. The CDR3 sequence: CASSVKVGQGREVFF. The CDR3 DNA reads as TGTGCCAGCAGCGTAAAGGTCGGGCAGGGTAGAGAAGTTTTCTTT.